This T cell receptor beta chain was recovered during a study of blood T cell repertoires in COVID-19. Study background: Samples of COVID-19 (acute and convalescent) were obtained from the United States, Italy and Spain. PBMCs, B-cell-depleted T cells, or T cells were the source of the cDNA or gDNA that made up the material.

Authors' methods: Counts of nucleated cells, estimated from reference gene primer amplification, were obtained. Assay used: immunoSEQ multiplex PCR; TCRdb lists only in-frame clones, some missing. The DNA was the basis for D and trimming; V, J and clone size are from that table. The profile shows 200,000 to 250,000 clones, 80% of them singletons. V lost 4 bases to trimming and J lost 5 bases; unmatched junction nucleotides: 10. Looked up from germline, CDR1 is SGHNT and CDR2 is YYREEE (reference sequence). The CDR3 is 16 amino acids. Input material: peripheral blood. The chain couples TRBV5-4 to TRBJ2-5; 11 bases match TRBD1. The clonotype was recovered from a woman between 65 and 79 years old with acute or convalescent COVID-19. This CDR3 reads CASSLRDRGISETQYF. CDR3 nucleotide sequence: TGTGCCAGCAGCCTACGGGACAGGGGGATATCGGAGACCCAGTACTTC. Complete variable domain (other parts from reference TRBV5-4 and TRBJ2-5): ETGVTQSPTHLIKTRGQQVTLRCSSQSGHNTVSWYQQALGQGPQFIFQYYREEENGRGNFPPRFSGLQFPNYSSELNVNALELDDSALYLCASSLRDRGISETQYFGPGTRLLVL.